This T cell receptor beta chain was sequenced in a study of monozygotic twins with inflammatory bowel disease. Regarding the study as a whole: A reduction in TCRbeta diversity (inverse Simpson) was seen in IBD patients relative to healthy co-twins.

Using the 5' RACE reads, TCRdb records one entry per CDR3 protein without DNA. The sample holds approximately 100,000 distinct CDR3 sequences. A roughly 2.5 ml blood sample was drawn per donor. Comments on this clonotype: The antigen remains unidentified.

The CDR3 consists of 14 residues. Germline CDR1 is KGHSH and CDR2 is LQKENI. Sequencing was carried out using blood. The clonotype was recovered from a human donor with ulcerative colitis or Crohn's disease, or a healthy co-twin of an affected twin (not recorded which). The chain has TRBV18 and TRBJ1-2; the D call of TRBD1 rests on TCRdb alone, since no DNA is present to check it. Here the CDR3 reads CASSPGDGNYGYTF.